This TCR beta chain was identified in a study of T cell responses to AZD1222 COVID-19 vaccine. The V gene's germline CDR1 is LNHDA and CDR2 SQIVND (reference sequence). The ends were cut back, 7 bases at V and 0 bases at J, with 10 bases in the middle. CDR3 size: 14 residues. The protocol was immunoSEQ multiplex PCR, while the TCRdb copy is restricted to in-frame clones and leaves out a portion. The sample contains 100,000 or so clones, around 87% of which appear only once. The sample was peripheral blood, taken 28 days after the second AZD1222 dose. The chain is built from TRBV19 and TRBJ2-1; D is uncertain. The clonotype originates from an adult who received the AZD1222 COVID-19 vaccine. CDR3 nucleotides: TGTGCCAGTAAGACGGAGAGCTCCTACAATGAGCAGTTCTTC. Amino acid sequence: CASKTESSYNEQFF. Drawing the rest from reference TRBV19 and TRBJ2-1, the complete variable domain is DGGITQSPKYLFRKEGQNVTLSCEQNLNHDAMYWYRQDPGQGLRLIYYSQIVNDFQKGDIAEGYSVSREKKESFPLTVTSAQKNPTAFYLCASKTESSYNEQFFGPGTRLTVL.